Presented here are 5 T cell receptor beta chains from one specimen sequenced in a study of beta chain features in type 1 diabetes. The investigators reverse transcribed all of the isolated RNA, so they sequenced expressed TCRB transcripts. Sequenced by immunoSEQ multiplex PCR; TCRdb stores in-frame clones only, minus some. The sample records 400,000 to 550,000 clones, 9.5% to 12% being singletons. The sequenced material came from naive CD4+ T cells from blood. The receptors were sampled from a woman younger than 30 in good health.

The V call is TRBV9, the J call TRBJ2-7, with D uncertain. V gave up 0 bases and J gave up 2 bases, with 12 bases separating them. CDR3 length equals 15 residues. In germline, CDR1 is SGDLS, CDR2 YYNGEE. CDR3 nucleotides: TGTGCCAGCAGCGTAGATCAGTCACCGACCTACGAGCAGTACTTC. Protein product: CASSVDQSPTYEQYF.

This clone was observed a handful of times. The chain couples TRBV30 to TRBJ1-2; possible D gene TRBD1, 5 bases. Germline V gives CDR1 GTSNPN, CDR2 SVGIG (reference sequence). This CDR3 has 13 residues. With 7 bases removed from V and 7 bases from J, the gap between germline ends came to 19 bases. The CDR3 protein is CASKGTTRGGYTF. CDR3 in DNA: TGTGCCTCGAAGGGGACGACGCGAGGTGGCTACACCTTC.

The V call is TRBV5-4, the J call TRBJ2-6; 7 bases agree with TRBD2. The CDR3 sequence is 15 residues long. Losses at the gene ends were 5 bases for V and 4 bases for J; bases not matched to a gene: 6. Germline assignment: CDR1 SGHNT and CDR2 YYREEE (reference sequence). The chain's CDR3 is CASSDTSAGANVLTF. The CDR3 DNA reads TGTGCCAGCAGTGATACTAGCGCCGGGGCCAACGTCCTGACTTTC.

The chain employs TRBV7-8 and TRBJ2-7, with D perhaps given as TRBD1 or TRBD2 (5 bases each). The CDR3 sequence is 14 residues long. Germline loops: CDR1 SGHVS, CDR2 FQNEAQ. Trimming stripped 3 bases from V and 12 bases from J, with 21 bases between. The CDR3 loop is CASSLTPGPLSVYV. CDR3 in DNA: TGTGCCAGCAGCTTGACTCCGGGACCCCTCTCAGTGTACGTC.

The rearrangement links TRBV7-2 to TRBJ1-1; D remains ambiguous. Per the germline V gene, CDR1 is SGHTA and CDR2 is FQGNSA. The length of the CDR3 is 13 residues. Trimming took 3 bases from V and 4 from J, leaving 9 bases between them. The CDR3 nucleotides read TGTGCCAGCAGCTTTGGGGTGTCCACTGAAGCTTTCTTT. Its translation is CASSFGVSTEAFF. The whole variable domain, filled in from reference TRBV7-2 and TRBJ1-1, reads GAGVSQSPSNKVTEKGKDVELRCDPISGHTALYWYRQSLGQGLEFLIYFQGNSAPDKSGLPSDRFSAERTGGSVSTLTIQRTQQEDSAVYLCASSFGVSTEAFFGQGTRLTVV.